This T cell receptor (beta chain) was found in a study of blood T cell repertoires in COVID-19. The ends lost 6 bases at V and 0 bases at J; junction bases unmatched: 11. Germline V gene data show CDR1 as MDHEN and CDR2 as SYDVKM. This CDR3 comprises 17 residues. This clone was recorded a few times. Assay: immunoSEQ multiplex PCR; the TCRdb copy retains only in-frame clones and omits some. The sample has a few hundred thousand clones; roughly 91% are singletons. Specimen: PBMCs or T cells enriched from blood (not recorded which). The chain joins TRBV28 to TRBJ2-3; 8 bases are a match to TRBD2. The receptor was derived from a man in his late teens or twenties who had recovered from COVID-19. The CDR3 DNA reads as TGTGCCAGCAGGGACCTTAGGGCGGGGGGAAGCACAGATACGCAGTATTTT. Translating gives CASRDLRAGGSTDTQYF.